This T cell receptor beta chain is drawn from a study of T-cell memory formation after mild COVID-19. Germline V gene lookup returns CDR1 MGHRA and CDR2 YSYEKL. The CDR3 is 15 amino acids. Trimming removed 3 bases at V and 4 bases at J, with 15 bases between. As regards this clonotype: Its matching antigen is unknown.

UMIs and sample barcodes were carried by the TCR alpha and TCR beta cDNA libraries that 5'RACE produced using constant-segment primers. Using its own MiXCR run on the 5' RACE reads, TCRdb lists one record per CDR3 protein. The sample lists hundreds of thousands of distinct CDR3 sequences, more than 20% seen once, with approximately 14% in the top ten. Study-level points and caveats: Memory from before infection featured some responding clones, which suggests cross-reactive memory joined.

The chain is built from TRBV4-1 and TRBJ1-1; D unresolved. This sequence was found in an adult woman who had mild COVID-19 (a few samples of this study predate the infection). Cell type and time point are not known. The sequenced material came from PBMCs or a T cell subset sorted from them (not recorded which). The CDR3, as DNA: TGCGCCAGCAGCCAGGCGGGTCGGGAGTTCACTGAAGCTTTCTTT. Translated, it gives CASSQAGREFTEAFF.